This T cell receptor beta chain was identified during a study of vaccination and CD4 T cells after COVID-19. For the study at large: Convalescent cases consisted of six males and four females, of whom two were Hispanic. Control cultures used a CEFX viral epitope pool, an HIV-1 Nef peptide pool, or no peptide. Stimulation of the cells used overlapping spike peptide pools from SARS-CoV-2 and from the common cold coronaviruses HCoV-NL63, HCoV-OC43 and HCoV-229E.

A remark on this clonotype: Its antigen remains unidentified.

The V end was cut by 3 bases, the J end by 9 bases, with 12 bases between. Germline-derived CDR1 and CDR2 are KGHSH and LQKENI. This CDR3 comprises 13 residues. The treatment was: approximately nine-day PBMC culture with coronavirus spike peptide pools or control peptides (ViraFEST assay). Cultured CD4+ T-cell DNA underwent Oncomine TCR Beta short-read sequencing. It was from cultured CD4+ T cells that genomic DNA was extracted. TCRdb ran MiXCR on the PCR reads and lists one entry per CDR3 protein. Of 11,000 to 15,000 distinct CDR3 sequences listed, around 38% were seen once; the top ten hold 8% to 13%.

The TCR sequence derives from a human donor who had recovered from COVID-19. This chain links TRBV18 with TRBJ2-1; weak D call: TRBD1 (5 bases). What was sequenced was CD4+ T cells from blood, cultured in vitro. CDR3 protein: CASSPGNQGEQFF. CDR3 bases: TGTGCCAGCTCACCGGGGAATCAGGGTGAGCAGTTCTTC.